The 24 T cell receptor beta chains below come from one sample, sequenced in a study of shared clonotypes between healthy human individuals. Libraries were prepared by immunoSEQ multiplex PCR; TCRdb keeps only in-frame clonotypes and omits some of them. The table shows fewer than 2.5 million clones, with approximately 93% occurring only once. The sample comprised naive CD4+ T cells from PBMCs. Subset in this sample: CD45RA+ positively selected. All receptors come from a man between 18 and 29 years old in good health. Some clones in this sample may be carry-over from other donors' samples.

The V gene is TRBV28, the J gene TRBJ1-4; D is ambiguous. This CDR3 is built from 14 residues. The ends were cut back, 6 bases at V and 7 bases at J, with 15 bases in the middle. The germline V gene has CDR1 MDHEN and CDR2 SYDVKM. CDR3 amino acids: CASSPPGLLEKLFF. The DNA of the CDR3 is TGTGCCAGCAGCCCTCCCGGACTTCTTGAAAAACTGTTTTTT.

The chain is built from TRBV23-1 and TRBJ1-5; D gene ambiguous. TRBV23-1 is known as an ORF, though its function is uncertain. V shed 3 bases and J shed 1 base, with 13 bases lying between them. The CDR3 runs to 16 residues. The CDR3 here is CASSQRSFYSNQPQHF. The CDR3 coding sequence is TGCGCCAGCAGTCAGCGGTCTTTCTACAGCAATCAGCCCCAGCATTTT.

The rearrangement uses TRBV5-1 and TRBJ2-7, with TRBD1 matching 11 bases. Trimming at V came to 4 bases and at J to 6 bases, leaving 9 bases not matched to a gene. CDR1 and CDR2 (germline): SGHRS, YFSETQ. The CDR3 runs to 15 residues. This chain's CDR3 is CASSGDRGFSGEQYF. The CDR3 DNA is TGCGCCAGCAGCGGGGACAGGGGGTTTAGTGGCGAGCAGTACTTC.

This clone appeared once. This chain connects TRBV4-2 to TRBJ2-1; D ambiguous. This CDR3 contains 14 residues. Germline values: CDR1 LGHNA, CDR2 YNFKEQ. V was shortened by 4 bases and J by 4 bases, with 11 bases between the two germline ends. Here the CDR3 reads CASSLTLEYNEQFF. In DNA form, the CDR3 reads TGTGCCAGCAGCCTAACCTTGGAGTACAATGAGCAGTTCTTC.

The V and J genes are TRBV7-3 and TRBJ1-1; D might be TRBD1 (6 bases). Trimming removed 3 bases at V and 1 base at J, with 15 bases between. There are 16 residues in the CDR3. Germline loops: CDR1 SGHTA, CDR2 FQGTGA. CDR3 bases: TGTGCCAGCAGCTTGTCCCCGGGACAAGCGAACACTGAAGCTTTCTTT. It specifies CASSLSPGQANTEAFF.

The chain recombines TRBV18 with TRBJ2-3, with 9 bases fitting TRBD2. The V segment lost 2 bases and the J segment 2 bases; nucleotides outside the gene matches: 8. The CDR3 covers 17 residues. The germline V gene has CDR1 KGHSH and CDR2 LQKENI. CDR3 DNA: TGTGCCAGCTCACCAATAGCCCTAGCGGGATCCACAGATACGCAGTATTTT. Translated: CASSPIALAGSTDTQYF.

Of note for this clone: Other DNA sequences in the sample encode the same CDR3. In DNA, the CDR3 is TGTGCCAGTCGTACTAACACCGGGGAGCTGTTTTTT. It is translated as CASRTNTGELFF. This chain uses TRBV19 with TRBJ2-2, with D hard to call. V gave up 8 bases and J gave up 2 bases, with 6 bases separating them. Looked up from germline, CDR1 is LNHDA and CDR2 is SQIVND (reference sequence). The CDR3 runs to 12 residues.

This chain connects TRBV27 to TRBJ1-2; 11 positions agree with TRBD1. Germline assignment: CDR1 MNHEY and CDR2 SMNVEV (reference sequence). With V trimmed by 5 bases and J by 8 bases, 7 bases remained unmatched. This CDR3 is built from 14 residues. The DNA of the CDR3 is TGTGCCAGCAGTCAAACCGGGACAGGGGGAGGCTACACCTTC. Translation gives CASSQTGTGGGYTF.

This clone was seen only a few times. The chain joins TRBV7-6 to TRBJ2-7, with no clear D. CDR1 is SGHVS, CDR2 FNYEAQ, per germline. This CDR3 comprises 13 residues. The germline V and J ends were trimmed by 5 bases and 2 bases, with 10 bases remaining between them. In DNA form, the CDR3 reads TGTGCCAGCAGCCCCGGACCCACCTACGAGCAGTACTTC. This encodes CASSPGPTYEQYF.

The chain is built from TRBV6-1 and TRBJ1-2; no reliable D call. Per the germline V gene, CDR1 is MNHNS and CDR2 is SASEGT. The CDR3 loop spans 13 amino acids. Trimming left V 7 bases short and J 3 bases short, with 12 bases between. CDR3 protein: CASTVSGYYGYTF. In DNA, the CDR3 is TGTGCCAGCACCGTGTCTGGGTACTATGGCTACACCTTC.

The rearrangement uses TRBV5-4 and TRBJ2-7; 12 nucleotides align to TRBD1. CDR1 and CDR2 from the germline V gene are SGHNT and YYREEE (reference sequence). V lost 3 bases, J lost 5 bases, and 6 bases stayed unmatched. CDR3 length equals 15 residues. CDR3 bases: TGTGCCAGCAGCTCACCGGGACAGGGGGCGAACGAGCAGTACTTC. It specifies CASSSPGQGANEQYF.

This chain connects TRBV28 to TRBJ2-3; D call uncertain. Germline assignment: CDR1 MDHEN and CDR2 SYDVKM. This CDR3 is built from 16 residues. V was cut by 5 bases and J by 2 bases, with 17 bases left in between. The DNA of the CDR3 is TGTGCCAGCAGTCCCCTTTTTAGGACGGACACAGATACGCAGTATTTT. Its translation: CASSPLFRTDTDTQYF.

CDR3 bases: TGTGCCAGCAAGACAACAGGGAGGACTACGCATGCTGAAGCTTTCTTT. Residues: CASKTTGRTTHAEAFF. The chain has TRBV7-8 and TRBJ1-1; TRBD1 might be the D (6 bases). Germline-derived CDR1 and CDR2 are SGHVS and FQNEAQ. The CDR3 covers 16 residues. The ends were cut back, 7 bases at V and 6 bases at J, with 24 bases in the middle.

The genes are TRBV6-6 and TRBJ1-1; TRBD1 aligns across 7 bases. CDR1 is MNHNY, CDR2 SVGAGI, per germline (reference sequence). The trim removed 10 bases at V and 1 base at J, leaving 6 bases unmatched. The CDR3 loop spans 13 amino acids. In DNA, the CDR3 is TGTGCCATCCAAGACAGGGCGAACACTGAAGCTTTCTTT. This gives the protein CAIQDRANTEAFF.

This chain uses TRBV11-2 with TRBJ1-1; 7 nucleotides match TRBD1. J gave up 6 bases and V 4 bases, and 5 bases lay outside the gene matches. Germline assignment: CDR1 SGHAT and CDR2 FQNNGV. The length of the CDR3 is 13 residues. For the CDR3, the DNA is TGTGCCAGCAGCTCGGACAGGCCAGCTGAAGCTTTCTTT. It yields the protein CASSSDRPAEAFF.

The rearrangement joins TRBV5-6 to TRBJ2-3, with 7 positions matching TRBD2. Trimming cost V 2 bases and J 4 bases; bases outside gene matches: 4. The germline gives CDR1 SGHDT, CDR2 YYEEEE. This CDR3 spans 14 amino acids. CDR3 DNA sequence: TGTGCCAGCAGCTTCGGCGGGAGCGCAGATACGCAGTATTTT. Residues: CASSFGGSADTQYF. The entire variable domain, with the rest obtained from reference TRBV5-6 and TRBJ2-3, is as follows: DAGVTQSPTHLIKTRGQQVTLRCSPKSGHDTVSWYQQALGQGPQFIFQYYEEEERQRGNFPDRFSGHQFPNYSSELNVNALLLGDSALYLCASSFGGSADTQYFGPGTRLTVL.

This clone was counted a single time. This chain joins TRBV28 and TRBJ2-7, with TRBD1 identical over 9 bases. V trimming: 7 bases; J trimming: 4 bases; junction bases outside the gene matches: 14. This CDR3 is built from 16 residues. CDR1 and CDR2 from the germline V gene are MDHEN and SYDVKM. CDR3 region: CASKIPTSGTGYEQYF. DNA for the CDR3: TGTGCCAGCAAAATCCCCACCTCCGGGACAGGGTACGAGCAGTACTTC.

This chain joins TRBV5-4 and TRBJ2-7; tentatively, D is TRBD1 or TRBD2 (5 bases each). Between the trimmed V and J ends, which lost 4 bases and 6 bases, there was a span of 14 bases. Germline CDR1 and CDR2: SGHNT and YYREEE (reference sequence). The CDR3 runs to 13 residues. The CDR3 loop reads CASSVTGAREQYF. The CDR3, as DNA: TGTGCCAGCAGCGTGACCGGGGCCCGCGAGCAGTACTTC.

The rearrangement joins TRBV6-6 to TRBJ1-1; TRBD1 aligns across 7 bases. Trimming at V came to 7 bases and at J to 1 base, leaving 9 bases not matched to a gene. The germline gives CDR1 MNHNY, CDR2 SVGAGI (reference sequence). The CDR3 runs to 15 residues. This CDR3 is CASTSPTGPNTEAFF. DNA for the CDR3: TGTGCCAGCACCTCCCCGACAGGGCCGAACACTGAAGCTTTCTTT.

The chain uses TRBV6-5 and TRBJ1-3; D possibly corresponds to TRBD1 (6 bases). Germline CDR1 is MNHEY and CDR2 is SVGAGI. The V and J ends lost 2 bases and 0 bases respectively, with 11 bases between them. This CDR3 has 16 amino acids. As DNA, the CDR3 is TGTGCCAGCAGTTACGGAGGGGGGACCTCTGGAAACACCATATATTTT. Its protein is CASSYGGGTSGNTIYF.

V and J are TRBV6-1 and TRBJ2-7, with D possibly matching TRBD1 (5 bases). Germline V gives CDR1 MNHNS, CDR2 SASEGT. Trimming removed 2 bases from V and 6 bases from J, with 17 bases in between. The CDR3 contains 15 residues. The CDR3, as DNA: TGTGCCAGCAGTGAAAGGATAGGGGCGGAAGGCGAGCAGTACTTC. This encodes CASSERIGAEGEQYF.

V gene TRBV4-1 combines with J gene TRBJ2-3; the D is unclear. V lost 0 bases and J lost 7, with 17 bases in between. This CDR3 region has 16 residues. Germline V gene sequence: CDR1 MGHRA, CDR2 YSYEKL. DNA for the CDR3: TGCGCCAGCAGCCAAGACACCCTCTCAGGCCAAAATACGCAGTATTTT. Residues: CASSQDTLSGQNTQYF.

As for this clone: Other DNA sequences from this sample encode an identical CDR3 as well. V and J are TRBV29-1 and TRBJ2-2; TRBD1 matches 9 bases. CDR3 size: 12 residues. Trimming at V came to 4 bases and at J to 6 bases, leaving 0 bases not matched to a gene. CDR1 is SQVTM and CDR2 is ANQGSEA in the germline V gene. The CDR3 is CSVGQGAGELFF. The CDR3 coding sequence is TGCAGCGTTGGACAGGGGGCCGGGGAGCTGTTTTTT.

The chain carries TRBV18 and TRBJ1-2; no definite D call. This CDR3 region has 11 residues. Germline CDR1 KGHSH, CDR2 LQKENI. Trimming cost V 5 bases and J 7 bases, with 8 bases left between them. CDR3 DNA: TGTGCCAGCTCATACGGGCGTGGCTACACCTTC. Residues: CASSYGRGYTF. Variable domain in full (rest from reference TRBV18 and TRBJ1-2): NAGVMQNPRHLVRRRGQEARLRCSPMKGHSHVYWYRQLPEEGLKFMVYLQKENIIDESGMPKERFSAEFPKEGPSILRIQQVVRGDSAAYFCASSYGRGYTFGSGTRLTVV.